This is a list of T cell receptor beta chains from one sample in a study of T cells in Graves' hyperthyroidism and ophthalmopathy. TCRdb re-derived calls from the multiplex PCR reads in MiXCR, one entry per CDR3 protein. The table records under 400,000 distinct CDR3 sequences, around 25% of them present only once. The sequencing sample was made of blood. Receptors originate from a man in his forties or fifties with Graves' hyperthyroidism. The CDR3 runs from the conserved cysteine through the conserved F or W. D genes are given only for firm matches. Rows may omit the clone size; those that give it use once, few, many or a size class.

CDR3nt,CDR3aa,j_gene,d_gene,v_gene,abundance
TGTGCCAGCAGTTTAGTCCTTACTAGCGGCAGATACTACGAGCAGTACTTC,CASSLVLTSGRYYEQYF,TRBJ2-7,TRBD2,TRBV12-3/TRBV12-4,many
TGTGCCAGCAGCGACCGGGACATAGTCTATGGCTACACCTTC,CASSDRDIVYGYTF,TRBJ1-2,-,TRBV3-1,many
TGTGCCAGCAGCTTAGTAAGGGGGCGGCACACCGGGGAGCTGTTTTTT,CASSLVRGRHTGELFF,TRBJ2-2,TRBD1,TRBV11-1,-
TGTGCCAGCAGCTTAGACCTCCCCTATGGCTACACCTTC,CASSLDLPYGYTF,TRBJ1-2,-,TRBV7-9,few
TGCGCCAGCAGCCAGCCGGGACTAGCGGACAATGAGCAGTTCTTC,CASSQPGLADNEQFF,TRBJ2-1,TRBD2,TRBV4-1,few
TGTGCCAGCAGCCCCTCGGGACAGCATAATTCACCCCTCCACTTT,CASSPSGQHNSPLHF,TRBJ1-6,TRBD1,TRBV7-2,-
TGTGCCAGCAGCCTCTCTAGCGGGATGGACCAAGAGACCCAGTACTTC,CASSLSSGMDQETQYF,TRBJ2-5,TRBD2,TRBV2,-
TGTGCCAGCAGCTCCCAGTCAGATCAGCCCCAGCATTTT,CASSSQSDQPQHF,TRBJ1-5,-,TRBV7-6,-
TGTGCCTTCCAAAGGACAGGGAGCTCTGGAAACACCATATATTTT,CAFQRTGSSGNTIYF,TRBJ1-3,TRBD1,TRBV30,few
TGTGCTAGTGGTCCCCGGGAGGGCGAGCAGTACTTC,CASGPREGEQYF,TRBJ2-7,TRBD2,TRBV12-5,-
TGTGCCTGGACCAGGGGGTTGGACACTGAAGCTTTCTTT,CAWTRGLDTEAFF,TRBJ1-1,TRBD1,TRBV30,few
TGTGCCAGCAGCGGGAGACTTGGACAGGCGAGCTCCTACAATGAGCAGTTCTTC,CASSGRLGQASSYNEQFF,TRBJ2-1,TRBD1,TRBV7-9,-
TGCGCCAGCAGGGGACTAGCGGGGGTTAACAATGAGCAGTTCTTC,CASRGLAGVNNEQFF,TRBJ2-1,TRBD2,TRBV5-1,many
TGTGCCAGCAGCGGGATCTCCTACGAGCAGTACTTC,CASSGISYEQYF,TRBJ2-7,-,TRBV6-1,-
TGTGCCAGCAGCTTCGGAACAGGGGTAGGCACAGATACGCAGTATTTT,CASSFGTGVGTDTQYF,TRBJ2-3,TRBD1,TRBV7-9,-
TGTGCCAGCAGCCGGGACTCACTGCAAGAGACCCAGTACTTC,CASSRDSLQETQYF,TRBJ2-5,-,TRBV3-1,many
TGTGCCAGCAGCGAGGGCCTGGGACAGGGGGAAGACACCATATATTTT,CASSEGLGQGEDTIYF,TRBJ1-3,TRBD1,TRBV9,-
TGTGCCACTCACCACACAGGGGCCACAGATACGCAGTATTTT,CATHHTGATDTQYF,TRBJ2-3,TRBD1,TRBV27,few
TGTGCCAGCAGCTGGGGTACGGGACAGGGTTATCAGCCCCAGCATTTT,CASSWGTGQGYQPQHF,TRBJ1-5,TRBD1,TRBV11-2,few
TGCGCCAGCAGCTCACTAATGGAGACTCAGAACTATGGCTACACCTTC,CASSSLMETQNYGYTF,TRBJ1-2,-,TRBV5-1,-
TGTGCCAGCCCACAGGCGAGCTCTGGAAACACCATATATTTT,CASPQASSGNTIYF,TRBJ1-3,-,TRBV28,many
TGTGCCAGCAGTTGGACTAGCGGGGAATACGAGCAGTACTTC,CASSWTSGEYEQYF,TRBJ2-7,TRBD2,TRBV27,few
TGTGCCAGCAGCCAAGATCGCAATCAGCCCCAGCATTTT,CASSQDRNQPQHF,TRBJ1-5,-,TRBV3-1,-
TGTGCCAGCAGCTCGGGACTAGGGGGCTACAATGAGCAGTTCTTC,CASSSGLGGYNEQFF,TRBJ2-1,TRBD2,TRBV5-5,-
TGTGCCTCTACAACCGGGACCCCGACAGATACGCAGTATTTT,CASTTGTPTDTQYF,TRBJ2-3,-,TRBV6-1,-
TGCAGGGGCATTCCGGGACTAGCGAAAGAGACCCAGTACTTC,CRGIPGLAKETQYF,TRBJ2-5,TRBD2,TRBV29-1,few
TGTGCCTGGAGTGTACCCTGGACAGGGAGCTCCTACGAGCAGTACTTC,CAWSVPWTGSSYEQYF,TRBJ2-7,TRBD1,TRBV30,few
TGTGCCAGCAAGAAGGGGACTAGCGAACAAGAGACCCAGTACTTC,CASKKGTSEQETQYF,TRBJ2-5,TRBD2,TRBV6-1,-
TGTGCCAGCAGGACAGGGGGCACCTACAATGAGCAGTTCTTC,CASRTGGTYNEQFF,TRBJ2-1,TRBD1,TRBV2,-
TGTGCCAGCAGTTTCCTAACTGCAGGGGAGGCTTTCTTT,CASSFLTAGEAFF,TRBJ1-1,-,TRBV6-1,few
TGTGCCAGTACCCTAGAAAATAGCGGGATAAACAATGAGCAGTTCTTC,CASTLENSGINNEQFF,TRBJ2-1,TRBD2,TRBV19,-
TGCAGCGTTTTAGGACAAAGGGGGACTGAAGCTTCCTTT,CSVLGQRGTEASF,TRBJ1-1,-,TRBV29-1,-
TGCAGCGTGACCATACAAGAGACCCAGTACTTC,CSVTIQETQYF,TRBJ2-5,-,TRBV29-1,-